This is a list of T cell receptor beta chains from one sample in a study of neurological immune-mediated disorders. TCRdb ran MiXCR on the 5' RACE reads and lists one entry per CDR3 protein. In the table there are some 57,000 distinct CDR3 sequences, around 4% of which are singletons. The source material was PBMCs. All receptors come from a man aged 55 to 70 with multiple sclerosis. Both conserved end residues are part of each CDR3. A D gene is named only where the DNA matches it firmly. The size entry is marked missing in some rows and otherwise reads once, few, many or a size class.

TRBD2 many TRBJ2-1 TRBV27 TGTGCCAGCAGTTTTTTAGCGGGAGGGATGAACTATGAGCAGTTCTTC CASSFLAGGMNYEQFF
TRBD1 many TRBJ2-7 TRBV11-3 TGTGCCAGCAGCTTAGGACAGGGTGACGCGCAGTACTTC CASSLGQGDAQYF
- - TRBJ2-2 TRBV20-1 TGCAGTGCTAGAAAGACCGGGTCCCTCCCCACCGGGGAGCTGTTTTTT CSARKTGSLPTGELFF
- - TRBJ2-7 TRBV20-1 TGCAGTGCCTTATCCGTTACAGGATCCTACGAGCAGTACTTC CSALSVTGSYEQYF
- many TRBJ1-3 TRBV20-1 TGCAGTGCTAGAGAGGGGGGACCTGGAAACACCATATATTTT CSAREGGPGNTIYF
TRBD1 many TRBJ2-7 TRBV25-1 TGTGCCAGCAGCGGACAGGACTCCTACGAGCAGTACTTC CASSGQDSYEQYF
- medium-sized TRBJ2-5 TRBV28 TGTGCCAGCAGAGCCGGGCCCCTGCCCGCAGAGACCCAGTACTTC CASRAGPLPAETQYF
- many TRBJ2-7 TRBV7-2 TGTGCCAGCAGCCCATCGTGGGGTTCAGGGCGCCACGAGCAGTACTTC CASSPSWGSGRHEQYF
- many TRBJ1-1 TRBV30 TGTGCCTGGAGCACCGGGACAAGGGAAACTGAAGCTTTCTTT CAWSTGTRETEAFF
- many TRBJ2-1 TRBV5-1 TGCGCCAGCAGCTCGGTGGGTGAGCAGTTCTTC CASSSVGEQFF
- many TRBJ2-3 TRBV20-1 TGCAGTGCCCCGACGGACGCTAGCACAGATACGCAGTATTTT CSAPTDASTDTQYF
- many TRBJ1-4 TRBV4-2 TGTGCCAGCACCCACGCTGGGGGAGACGAAAAACTGTTTTTT CASTHAGGDEKLFF
TRBD2 many TRBJ2-7 TRBV20-1 TGCAGTGCTAGGGCTAGCGGAGGCTTTTTGGGCGAGCAGTACTTC CSARASGGFLGEQYF
- few TRBJ2-7 TRBV4-1 TGCGCCAGCAGCCACAAAGACAAGGGGTCCTACGAGCAGTACTTC CASSHKDKGSYEQYF